The 23 T cell receptor beta chains reported below all come from one sample, sequenced in a study of beta chain features in type 1 diabetes. Expressed TCRB transcripts were sequenced after all isolated RNA was converted to cDNA. Profiled with immunoSEQ multiplex PCR; TCRdb holds only in-frame clones, not every one. The repertoire holds 970,000 or so clones, with roughly 15% as singletons. Sample: naive CD4+ T cells from blood. The receptors were gathered from a woman in her late teens or twenties in good health.

The genes are TRBV29-1 and TRBJ2-6, with TRBD1 matching over 9 bases. Per the germline V gene, CDR1 is SQVTM and CDR2 is ANQGSEA. The CDR3 runs to 17 residues. J gave up 1 base and V 7 bases, and 11 bases lay outside the gene matches. CDR3 in DNA: TGCAGCGAGAAGAGGGACAGGGAATTTTCTGGGGCCAACGTCCTGACTTTC. It yields the protein CSEKRDREFSGANVLTF.

The CDR3 region is CASSPPHGWNTEAFF. The CDR3 DNA follows: TGTGCCAGCAGCCCACCACATGGGTGGAACACTGAAGCTTTCTTT. The chain combines TRBV7-9 with TRBJ1-1; D gene unclear. Germline V lookup: CDR1 SEHNR, CDR2 FQNEAQ (reference sequence). This CDR3 spans 15 amino acids. Deletions cut 5 bases from V and 1 base from J, with 14 bases between.

Only a few counts were recorded for this clone. CDR3 amino acids: CASSLMTMSSGANVLTF. In nucleotides, the CDR3 is TGTGCCAGCAGCTTAATGACAATGAGCTCTGGGGCCAACGTCCTGACTTTC. The chain joins TRBV11-2 to TRBJ2-6; the D is unclear. The V and J ends lost 2 bases and 0 bases respectively, with 11 bases between them. The CDR3 extends over 17 amino acids. Germline loops: CDR1 SGHAT, CDR2 FQNNGV. Based on the CDR3 plus reference TRBV11-2 and TRBJ2-6, the full variable domain is EAGVAQSPRYKIIEKRQSVAFWCNPISGHATLYWYQQILGQGPKLLIQFQNNGVVDDSQLPKDRFSAERLKGVDSTLKIQPAKLEDSAVYLCASSLMTMSSGANVLTFGAGSRLTVL.

This clone was counted between two and nine times. The chain joins TRBV10-3 to TRBJ2-2, with unresolved D. This CDR3 is built from 11 residues. Per germline, CDR1 ENHRY and CDR2 SYGVKD. V shed 10 bases and J shed 8 bases, with 11 bases lying between them. CDR3 sequence (DNA): TGTGCCACTCGAGATTTGGGGGAGCTGTTTTTT. Its protein product is CATRDLGELFF.

The J gene is TRBJ2-7, the V gene TRBV9, with D possibly called TRBD1 or TRBD2 (5 bases each). CDR1 is SGDLS, CDR2 YYNGEE, per germline. The CDR3 sequence is 13 residues long. Trimming removed 7 bases at V and 2 bases at J, with 13 bases between. CDR3 nucleotides: TGTGCCAGCGGGGGTCCCTACCCCTACGAGCAGTACTTC. The encoded protein is CASGGPYPYEQYF.

In its sample, this clone was seen a few times. Other DNA sequences in the same sample also yield this CDR3. CDR3 region: CASSASSYEQYF. CDR3 nucleotides: TGCGCCAGCAGCGCCAGCTCCTACGAGCAGTACTTC. J is TRBJ2-7 and V is TRBV10-2; D call uncertain. Looked up from germline, CDR1 is WSHSY and CDR2 is SAAADI. The CDR3 sequence is 12 residues long. Trimming took off 6 bases at V and 0 bases at J, with 6 bases between the two ends.

This sequence joins TRBV5-1 and TRBJ2-1; the D gene is possibly TRBD2 (6 bases). The CDR3 totals 16 residues. Trimming stripped 0 bases from V and 0 bases from J, with 10 bases between. Germline V gene lookup returns CDR1 SGHRS and CDR2 YFSETQ. CDR3 loop: CASSLALASSYNEQFF. The DNA of the CDR3 is TGCGCCAGCAGCTTGGCGCTAGCGAGCTCCTACAATGAGCAGTTCTTC.

This clone was recorded a few times. This chain connects TRBV7-9 to TRBJ1-3, with 9 bases aligning to TRBD1. Trimming took 9 bases from V and 0 from J; bases not matched to a gene: 12. Germline CDR1 is SEHNR and CDR2 is FQNEAQ (reference sequence). The CDR3 is 17 amino acids. The CDR3 is CASLLPGQGNSGNTIYF. In nucleotides, the CDR3 is TGTGCCAGTCTGTTACCGGGACAGGGAAACTCTGGAAACACCATATATTTT. The whole variable domain, filled in from reference TRBV7-9 and TRBJ1-3, reads DTGVSQNPRHKITKRGQNVTFRCDPISEHNRLYWYRQTLGQGPEFLTYFQNEAQLEKSRLLSDRFSAERPKGSFSTLEIQRTEQGDSAMYLCASLLPGQGNSGNTIYFGEGSWLTVV.

CDR3 in amino acids: CASSQNILPSANTGELFF. CDR3 DNA: TGCGCCAGCAGCCAAAATATTTTACCATCCGCGAACACCGGGGAGCTGTTTTTT. The rearrangement uses TRBV4-3 and TRBJ2-2; D uncertain. Trimming removed 2 bases from V and 0 bases from J, with 16 bases in between. The CDR3 loop spans 18 amino acids. The germline CDR1 and CDR2 sequences are LGHNA and YSLEER.

This clone was detected a few times. V usage is TRBV6-5 and J usage is TRBJ2-4; tentatively, D is TRBD1 (6 bases). Germline V gene lookup returns CDR1 MNHEY and CDR2 SVGAGI. The ends were cut back, 4 bases at V and 7 bases at J, with 14 bases in the middle. CDR3 size: 14 residues. This chain's CDR3 is CASSLRQGLNIQYF. The DNA for the CDR3 is TGTGCCAGCAGTTTAAGGCAGGGGCTCAACATTCAGTACTTC.

This clone was counted between two and nine times. The J gene is TRBJ2-1, the V gene TRBV29-1; D tentatively fits TRBD1 or TRBD2 (6 bases each). CDR3 length: 17 amino acids. Germline CDR1 is SQVTM and CDR2 is ANQGSEA. V was trimmed by 7 bases and J by 4 bases, leaving 26 bases between them. In nucleotides, the CDR3 is TGCAGCGCTCTAAAGTCTATGAGCGGAGGGGGATACAATGAGCAGTTCTTC. Amino acids: CSALKSMSGGGYNEQFF.

J is TRBJ1-1 and V is TRBV2, with D uncertain. V gave up 11 bases and J gave up 13 bases, with 14 bases separating them. Germline V gene data show CDR1 as SNHLY and CDR2 as FYNNEI. The CDR3 sequence is 9 residues long. DNA of the CDR3: TGTGCCCGCAACTTTGAGCTTTTCTTT. This gives the protein CARNFELFF.

The genes are TRBV7-9 and TRBJ2-4; 8 nucleotides align to TRBD1. The CDR3 has 17 residues. Germline lookup yields CDR1 SEHNR and CDR2 FQNEAQ (reference sequence). J gave up 0 bases and V 0 bases, and 4 bases lay outside the gene matches. CDR3 DNA: TGTGCCAGCAGCTTAGCGAGGACAGGGCAAGCCAAAAACATTCAGTACTTC. This codes for CASSLARTGQAKNIQYF.

A few counts support this clone. The rearrangement joins TRBV7-9 to TRBJ1-3; weak D call: TRBD1 (5 bases). The germline gives CDR1 SEHNR, CDR2 FQNEAQ (reference sequence). CDR3 length: 17 amino acids. V was clipped by 6 bases and J by 0 bases, with 18 bases between them. CDR3: CASRPGLRAASGNTIYF. In nucleotides, the CDR3 is TGTGCCAGCAGGCCAGGGCTTCGGGCAGCCTCTGGAAACACCATATATTTT.

This clone was observed once. The V and J genes are TRBV2 and TRBJ1-6; no reliable D call. Trimming shortened V by 8 bases and J by 7 bases, and 9 bases separated the two germline ends. Germline assignment: CDR1 SNHLY and CDR2 FYNNEI. The CDR3 length is 12 residues. CDR3: CASSEGNSPLHF. CDR3 sequence (DNA): TGTGCCAGCTCAGAGGGAAATTCACCCCTCCACTTT.

There are a few counts of this clone. This chain uses TRBV28 with TRBJ1-2, with 7 positions matching TRBD1. Trimming took 7 bases from V and 2 from J; bases not matched to a gene: 7. CDR3 length: 14 residues. The V gene's germline CDR1 is MDHEN and CDR2 SYDVKM. CDR3 residues: CASTLGQVNYGYTF. DNA of the CDR3: TGTGCCAGCACCCTTGGACAGGTCAACTATGGCTACACCTTC.

V gene TRBV10-3 combines with J gene TRBJ1-2; 7 bases align to TRBD1. The CDR3 loop spans 13 amino acids. With 10 bases clipped from V and 4 bases from J, the junction kept 9 bases outside the gene matches. CDR1 ENHRY and CDR2 SYGVKD come from the germline V gene. CDR3 sequence reads: CANARDRSYGYTF. For the CDR3, the DNA is TGTGCCAACGCTAGGGACAGAAGCTATGGCTACACCTTC.

Remarks on this clone: One junction end does not reproduce the germline sequence, and a read error may be involved. The J gene is TRBJ2-7, the V gene TRBV15, with 12 bases matching TRBD2. The germline gives CDR1 LNHNV, CDR2 YYDKDF (reference sequence). The CDR3 consists of 13 residues. CDR3 amino acids: CATSRDRGLAGNF. The CDR3, as DNA: TGTGCCACCAGCAGAGATCGCGGACTAGCGGGGAACTTC.

The chain uses TRBV7-9 and TRBJ2-2; the D gene is possibly TRBD1 (6 bases). Germline V gives CDR1 SEHNR, CDR2 FQNEAQ (reference sequence). The CDR3 consists of 16 residues. Trimming removed 3 bases at V and 2 bases at J, with 13 bases between. CDR3 residues: CASSFRGTKNTGELFF. The CDR3 nucleotides read TGTGCCAGCAGCTTTCGAGGGACAAAAAACACCGGGGAGCTGTTTTTT.

This sequence joins TRBV29-1 and TRBJ2-7; 16 bases line up with TRBD2. Germline V gene sequence: CDR1 SQVTM, CDR2 ANQGSEA. J lost 4 bases, V lost 3 bases, and 6 bases had no gene match. This CDR3 comprises 16 residues. This CDR3 is CSVEFGTSGRVYEQYF. Written as DNA, the CDR3 is TGCAGCGTTGAGTTTGGGACTAGCGGGAGGGTATACGAGCAGTACTTC.

This clone was counted between two and nine times. Written as DNA, the CDR3 is TGTGCCAGCAGCATCCGGACAGGGGTTACCGGGGAGCTGTTTTTT. It yields the protein CASSIRTGVTGELFF. The chain employs TRBV9 and TRBJ2-2, with 9 nucleotides matching TRBD1. This CDR3 contains 15 residues. With V trimmed by 4 bases and J by 5 bases, 6 bases remained unmatched. Germline V gene lookup returns CDR1 SGDLS and CDR2 YYNGEE.

This clone was counted only a few times. The rearrangement joins TRBV7-2 to TRBJ2-7; D unclear. The CDR3 has 13 residues. The germline V and J ends were trimmed by 3 bases and 2 bases, with 8 bases remaining between them. Germline lookup yields CDR1 SGHTA and CDR2 FQGNSA. In DNA, the CDR3 is TGTGCCAGCAGCTTTGATCAGACCTACGAGCAGTACTTC. Translation gives CASSFDQTYEQYF. The variable domain in full, with the rest retrieved from reference TRBV7-2 and TRBJ2-7, is GAGVSQSPSNKVTEKGKDVELRCDPISGHTALYWYRQSLGQGLEFLIYFQGNSAPDKSGLPSDRFSAERTGGSVSTLTIQRTQQEDSAVYLCASSFDQTYEQYFGPGTRLTVT.

V is TRBV19 and J is TRBJ2-6, with 7 bases fitting TRBD1. Germline CDR1 reads LNHDA; CDR2 reads SQIVND (reference sequence). With 0 bases clipped from V and 1 base from J, the junction kept 12 bases outside the gene matches. The CDR3 is 20 amino acids. CDR3 in amino acids: CASSIDTRRDSSSGANVLTF. The CDR3 region has the DNA TGTGCCAGTAGTATAGATACCCGACGGGACAGTTCATCTGGGGCCAACGTCCTGACTTTC.